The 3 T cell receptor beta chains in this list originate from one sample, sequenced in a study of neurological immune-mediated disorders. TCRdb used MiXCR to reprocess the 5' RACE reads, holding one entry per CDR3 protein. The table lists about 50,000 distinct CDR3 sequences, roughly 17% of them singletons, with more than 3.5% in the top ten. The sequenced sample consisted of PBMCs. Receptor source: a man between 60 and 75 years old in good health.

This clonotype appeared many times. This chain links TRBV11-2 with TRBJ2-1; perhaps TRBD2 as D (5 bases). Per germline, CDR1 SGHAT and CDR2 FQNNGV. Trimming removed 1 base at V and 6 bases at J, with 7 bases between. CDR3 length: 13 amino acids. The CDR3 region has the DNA TGTGCCAGCAGCTTAGTCCGGGGCAATGAGCAGTTCTTC. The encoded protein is CASSLVRGNEQFF.

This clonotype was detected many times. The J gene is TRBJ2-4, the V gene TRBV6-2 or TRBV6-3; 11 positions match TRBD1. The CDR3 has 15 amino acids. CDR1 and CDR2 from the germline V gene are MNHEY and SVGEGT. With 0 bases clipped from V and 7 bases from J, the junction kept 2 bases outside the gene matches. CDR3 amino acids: CASSYSRDRGNIQYF. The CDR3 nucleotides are TGTGCCAGCAGTTACTCCCGGGACAGGGGGAACATTCAGTACTTC.

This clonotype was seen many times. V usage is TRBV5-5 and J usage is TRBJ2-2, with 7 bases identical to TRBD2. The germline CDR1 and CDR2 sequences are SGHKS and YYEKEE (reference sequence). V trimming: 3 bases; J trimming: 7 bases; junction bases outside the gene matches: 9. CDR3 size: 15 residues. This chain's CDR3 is CASSSLAGVDGELFF. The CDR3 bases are TGTGCCAGCAGCTCCCTCGCGGGAGTGGACGGGGAGCTGTTTTTT. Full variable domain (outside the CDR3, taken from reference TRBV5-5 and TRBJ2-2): DAGVTQSPTHLIKTRGQQVTLRCSPISGHKSVSWYQQVLGQGPQFIFQYYEKEERGRGNFPDRFSARQFPNYSSELNVNALLLGDSALYLCASSSLAGVDGELFFGEGSRLTVL.